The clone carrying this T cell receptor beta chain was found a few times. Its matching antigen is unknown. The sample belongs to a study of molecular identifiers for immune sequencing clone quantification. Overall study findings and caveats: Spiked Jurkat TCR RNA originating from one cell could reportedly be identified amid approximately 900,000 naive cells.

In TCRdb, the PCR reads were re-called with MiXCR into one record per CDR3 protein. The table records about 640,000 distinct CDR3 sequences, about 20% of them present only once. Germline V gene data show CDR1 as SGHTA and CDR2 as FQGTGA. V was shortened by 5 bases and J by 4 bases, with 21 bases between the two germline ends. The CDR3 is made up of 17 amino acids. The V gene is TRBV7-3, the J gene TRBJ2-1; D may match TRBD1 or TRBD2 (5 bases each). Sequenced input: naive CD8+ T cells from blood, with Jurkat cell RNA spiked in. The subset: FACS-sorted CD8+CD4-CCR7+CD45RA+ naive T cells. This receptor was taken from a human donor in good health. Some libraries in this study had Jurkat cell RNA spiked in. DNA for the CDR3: TGTGCCAGCAGCATGACGGGGCTTGATCCACTTTACAATGAGCAGTTCTTC. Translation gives CASSMTGLDPLYNEQFF.